This T cell receptor beta chain was sequenced in a study of breast tumors, draining lymph nodes, adjacent tissues. TCRdb fed the multiplex PCR reads into MiXCR, producing one record per CDR3 protein. The sample lists 20,000 to 25,000 distinct CDR3 sequences, about 24% occurring once. General study findings and limits: Findings are consistent with lymph node origin and intratumoral expansion of most tumor T cells. Compared with lymph nodes, tumors were less diverse; compared with nontumor tissue, more.

Details on this clonotype: Its antigen is still unknown. Relative to the germline gene, one junction end is altered; a read error may explain this.

Germline lookup yields CDR1 SGHRS and CDR2 YFSETQ. The CDR3 has 17 residues. The sequence was collected from a female donor with breast cancer. Some clones in this sample may be carry-over from other donors' samples. The chain recombines TRBV5-1 with TRBJ2-5, with 12 bases identical to TRBD2. The sample consisted of breast tumor tissue. CDR3 DNA: TGCGCCTGCAGCTTGGTGGGTCTAGCGGGAGGGGGCGAGACCCAGTACTTC. It codes for CACSLVGLAGGGETQYF.